This T cell receptor (beta chain) appears in the sequencing data of a study of glioma-infiltrating T cells after dendritic cell vaccination (dated by TCRdb to 2016 to 2017). In terms of the full investigation: The cohort included some 15 glioblastoma patients drawn from Phase I and II dendritic cell vaccination trials, of whom 9 were newly diagnosed and 6 had recurrent disease. Each patient was given three intradermal dendritic cell vaccine injections, spaced two weeks apart, in the arm below the axilla. Deep sequencing of TCR beta CDR3 regions was used to quantify tumor-infiltrating lymphocyte content and compare tumor and blood repertoires in dendritic cell-vaccinated glioblastoma patients. Autologous tumor lysate-pulsed dendritic cell vaccination was administered to the patients between about 2003 and 2013. Survival after dendritic cell vaccination was correlated with TCR sequencing metrics such as TIL content and the overlap between tumor and blood repertoires. The vaccine consisted of monocyte-derived dendritic cells cultured less than eight days with IL-4 and GM-CSF, then pulsed overnight with autologous tumor lysate.

The germline V gene encodes CDR1 ENHRY and CDR2 SYGVKD. The CDR3 runs 13 amino acids, cysteine and phenylalanine included. The sequence is cut down to CDR3 DNA, 39 bases in frame from base 1. A distance of 7 bases separates the germline ends of V and J, which lose 3 bases and 4 bases respectively. This sample's time point label indicates: after dendritic cell vaccination, including at tumor progression/relapse. Selection of patients required sufficient residual fresh-frozen tumor tissue and over two years of available survival data. An isocitrate dehydrogenase mutation was not carried by any of the glioblastoma patients, although molecular status was otherwise variable. PBMC were collected before vaccination, two weeks after the third vaccination, and at tumor progression if tumor progression occurred. The Qiagen DNeasy Blood extraction Kit was used for extraction of genomic DNA. This clone is characterized as medium-sized (0.01 to 0.1%). Its antigen is unknown. Qualities for individual bases were not recorded, and no much larger clone is one base off.

Results and caveats for the whole study, not just this receptor: Longer time to progression and overall survival after dendritic cell vaccination were predicted by higher estimated pretreatment TIL content. The response model built on TCR overlap across three groups was characterized as speculative, with prospective validation still needed. The cohort was small and heterogeneous, few patients had complete blood and tumor sets, and even fewer had initial-recurrent tumor pairs. TCR clonality showed no direct relationship with survival, which suggests that a diverse polyclonal response may be important.

The immunoSEQ assay amplified TCRB CDR3 regions from roughly 2.1 micrograms of genomic DNA, or from all available DNA when less than that amount was available. The multiplex PCR employed 60 forward primers targeting TCR V beta segments and 13 reverse primers targeting J beta segments. To estimate reads per starting template, synthetic control templates were spiked into each sample at limiting dilution. Reads of 87 bp were generated by sequencing on the Illumina HiSeq System. On the authors' methods: PCR and sequencing errors were removed by merging closely related sequences with a nearest neighbor algorithm. TCR overlap was measured as the percentage of unique tumor TCR beta sequences that were also present in the peripheral blood of the same patient. The table was pulled from immuneACCESS by TCRdb, which kept in-frame rearrangements only. Such tables lose some clones; where checked, under half of the loss comes from unresolved V genes, and the rest has no known cause. The V and J calls and the clone size are those of that table, but D and trimming were determined from the DNA. This sample holds 100,000 or so clones; roughly 90% were observed only once. The ten largest clones take up over 2.5% of the sample.

This TCR was sampled from a human donor with glioblastoma. The rearranged chain carries TRBV10-3 and TRBJ1-5; the D gene is unclear. The sample consisted of blood, taken after dendritic cell vaccination. The CDR3 loop reads CAISDPGNQPQHF. DNA sequence: TGTGCCATCAGTGACCCCGGGAATCAGCCCCAGCATTTT.